This T cell receptor beta chain is from a study of breast tumors, draining lymph nodes, adjacent tissues. The lymph nodes were axillary draining lymph nodes from breast cancer patients. With respect to this clonotype: Its cognate antigen is unknown. It may be a read error: a sequence one base away is much more abundant.

A single record per CDR3 protein comes from TCRdb applying MiXCR to the multiplex PCR reads. The data show approximately 130,000 distinct CDR3 sequences, 21% seen once. The length of the CDR3 is 13 residues. V lost 8 bases and J lost 3, with 10 bases in between. Germline assignment: CDR1 SNHLY and CDR2 FYNNEI. Study observations and caveats: Luminal-like breast cancer showed significantly higher tumor–nontumor repertoire similarity than basal-like. Findings are consistent with lymph node origin and intratumoral expansion of most tumor T cells. The lymph node origin of tumor T cells was framed as consistent with a hypothesis, not demonstrated. Tumor TCR diversity was below lymph nodes but above nontumor tissue.

Input material: axillary lymph node tissue. This TCR was sampled from a female donor with breast cancer. Some clones in this sample may be carry-over from other donors' samples. The chain uses TRBV2 and TRBJ2-2; D is ambiguous. The CDR3 nucleotides are TGTGCCAGCCGGATACCTTACACCGGGGAGCTGTTTTTT. It encodes CASRIPYTGELFF.